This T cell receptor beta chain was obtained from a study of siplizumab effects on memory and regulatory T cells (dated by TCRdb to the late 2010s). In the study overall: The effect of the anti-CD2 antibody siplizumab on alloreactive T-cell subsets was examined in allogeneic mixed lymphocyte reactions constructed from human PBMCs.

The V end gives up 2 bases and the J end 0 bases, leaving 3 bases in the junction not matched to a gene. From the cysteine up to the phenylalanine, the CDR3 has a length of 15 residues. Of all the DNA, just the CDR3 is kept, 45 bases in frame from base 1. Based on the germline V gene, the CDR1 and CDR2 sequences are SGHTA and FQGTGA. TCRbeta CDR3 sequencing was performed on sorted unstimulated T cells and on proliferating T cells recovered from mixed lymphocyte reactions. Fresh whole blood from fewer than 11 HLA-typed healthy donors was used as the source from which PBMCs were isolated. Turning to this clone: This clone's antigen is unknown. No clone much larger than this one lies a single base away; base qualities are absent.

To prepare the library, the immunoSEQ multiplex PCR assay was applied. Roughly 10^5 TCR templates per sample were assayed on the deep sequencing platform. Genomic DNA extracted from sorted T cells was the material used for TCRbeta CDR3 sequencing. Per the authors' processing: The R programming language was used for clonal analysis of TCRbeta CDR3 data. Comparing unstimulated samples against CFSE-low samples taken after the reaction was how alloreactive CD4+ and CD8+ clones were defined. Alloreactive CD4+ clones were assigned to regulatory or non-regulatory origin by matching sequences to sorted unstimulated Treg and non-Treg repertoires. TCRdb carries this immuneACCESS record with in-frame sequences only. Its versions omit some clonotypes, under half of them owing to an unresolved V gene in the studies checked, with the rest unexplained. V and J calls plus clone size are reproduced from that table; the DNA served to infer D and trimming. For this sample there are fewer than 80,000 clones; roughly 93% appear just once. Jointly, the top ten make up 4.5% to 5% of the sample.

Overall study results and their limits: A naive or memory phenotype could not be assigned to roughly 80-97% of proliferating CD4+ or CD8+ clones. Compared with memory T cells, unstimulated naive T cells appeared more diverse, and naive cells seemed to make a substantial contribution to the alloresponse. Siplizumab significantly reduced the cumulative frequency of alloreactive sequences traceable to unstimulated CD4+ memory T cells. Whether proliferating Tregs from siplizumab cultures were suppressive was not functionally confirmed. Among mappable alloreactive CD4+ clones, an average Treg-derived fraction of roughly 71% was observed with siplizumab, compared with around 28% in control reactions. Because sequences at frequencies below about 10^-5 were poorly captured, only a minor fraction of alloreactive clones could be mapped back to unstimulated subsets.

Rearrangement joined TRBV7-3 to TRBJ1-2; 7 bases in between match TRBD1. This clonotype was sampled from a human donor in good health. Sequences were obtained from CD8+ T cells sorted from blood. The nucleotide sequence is TGTGCCAGCAGCTTAGGGGACAGCCCTAACTATGGCTACACCTTC. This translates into CASSLGDSPNYGYTF.